The rows below give T cell receptor beta chains drawn from one sample of a study of regulatory T cells in long-lasting Graves disease. TCRdb re-called the multiplex PCR reads through MiXCR, storing one row per CDR3 protein. In the table there are hundreds of thousands of distinct CDR3 sequences, around 21% of which are singletons. Specimen: peripheral blood mononuclear cells (PBMCs), collected when the disease was refractory, from a patient treated with antithyroid drugs. Every receptor here comes from a female donor with Graves disease. The CDR3 runs from the conserved cysteine through the conserved F or W. D genes are given only for firm matches. Rows may omit the clone size; those that give it use once, few, many or a size class.

TRBV12-3/TRBV12-4	-	TRBJ1-5	-	TGTACCAGCAGTGACAGGAGAAACAATCAGCCCCAGCATTTT	CTSSDRRNNQPQHF
TRBV9	TRBD2	TRBJ2-5	once	TGTGCCAGCAGCGGATCTAGCGGGAGAAGGGAGACCCAGTACTTC	CASSGSSGRRETQYF
TRBV11-2	-	TRBJ2-3	few	TGTGCCAGCAGCTCCGATGAGGGGACCGATTGGGGTACGCAGTATTTT	CASSSDEGTDWGTQYF
TRBV4-1	-	TRBJ2-2	-	TGCGCCAGCAGCCAAGACTTGGAGTACTCAGACCCCCCGAGCGGGGAGCTGTTTTTT	CASSQDLEYSDPPSGELFF
TRBV7-2	-	TRBJ2-3	-	TGTGCCAGCAGCTTAGGTATAAATAGCGGCACAGATACGCAGTATTTT	CASSLGINSGTDTQYF
TRBV20-1	TRBD2	TRBJ2-7	-	TGCAGTGCTAGAGATCCCCGGGAGGGACCCTACGAGCAGTACTTC	CSARDPREGPYEQYF
TRBV7-2	TRBD1	TRBJ1-2	many	TGTGCCAGCAGCTTAGACCGGGACAGCGGCGGCTACACCTTC	CASSLDRDSGGYTF
TRBV6-1	-	TRBJ2-7	few	TGTGCCAGCAGTGAAGTAGGCTCCCCGTCCTACGAGCAGTACTTC	CASSEVGSPSYEQYF
TRBV11-3	TRBD2	TRBJ2-7	-	TGTGCCAGCAGCTTAGACGGACTAGCGGGAGGGCCACGGTATAGCTCCTACGAGCAGTACTTC	CASSLDGLAGGPRYSSYEQYF
TRBV30	-	TRBJ1-2	many	TGTGCCTTTACAGGTAGTGGCTATGGCTACACCTTC	CAFTGSGYGYTF
TRBV9	TRBD2	TRBJ2-7	many	TGTGCCAGCAGCGTACTAGCGGGAGGGCGCGAGCAGTACTTC	CASSVLAGGREQYF
TRBV7-9	TRBD1	TRBJ1-4	many	TGTGCCAGCAGCCGGGGACAGGGAAAGGAAAAACTGTTTTTT	CASSRGQGKEKLFF
TRBV4-1	-	TRBJ2-7	-	TGCGCCAGCAGCCAAGAAGCCCCAACCATCTACGAGCAGTACTTC	CASSQEAPTIYEQYF
TRBV10-3	TRBD1	TRBJ2-5	few	TGTGCCATCAGGACGACAGGGGGTACAGAGACCCAGTACTTC	CAIRTTGGTETQYF
TRBV6-1	-	TRBJ1-1	many	TGTGCCAGCAGTGAAGCAGGGTACACTGAAGCTTTCTTT	CASSEAGYTEAFF
TRBV24-1	-	TRBJ1-2	many	TGTGCCACCAGTAACCGGGGTGGCTACACCTTC	CATSNRGGYTF
TRBV15	TRBD2	TRBJ2-2	many	TGTGCCACCAGCAGTGGGACTAGCGGTCCTAGGGGGGAGCTGTTTTTT	CATSSGTSGPRGELFF
TRBV7-9	-	TRBJ2-7	many	TGTGCCAGCAGCTCCCCTAAGGGGGCCTACGAGCAGTACTTC	CASSSPKGAYEQYF
TRBV20-1	-	TRBJ2-5	many	TGCAGTGCTAGGGGCCAGGCAAGAGCGACCCAGTACTTC	CSARGQARATQYF
TRBV5-5	TRBD1	TRBJ1-5	many	TGTGCCAGCAGCTCGACAGGGGTTAGCAATCAGCCCCAGCATTTT	CASSSTGVSNQPQHF
TRBV7-8	-	TRBJ1-1	many	TGTGCCAGCAGCTTAGACGACAGTTGGGAAGCTTTCTTT	CASSLDDSWEAFF
TRBV6-1	TRBD1	TRBJ2-7	many	TGTGCCAGCCTGGGACAGGGAGTCCACGAGCAGTACTTC	CASLGQGVHEQYF
TRBV28	-	TRBJ1-2	many	TGTGCCACCCTAGCGGCAGGCTACACCTTC	CATLAAGYTF
TRBV19	-	TRBJ1-5	many	TGTGCCAGCAGCGACAGGCCTAATCAGCCCCAGCATTTT	CASSDRPNQPQHF
TRBV6-1	-	TRBJ1-2	many	TGTGCCAGCAGTCCGGGGCTTTATGGCTACACCTTC	CASSPGLYGYTF
TRBV27	TRBD1	TRBJ1-3	-	TGTGCCAGCAGCGAGTCGACAGGGGCAAGCTCTGGAAACACCATATATTTT	CASSESTGASSGNTIYF
TRBV12-3/TRBV12-4	TRBD1	TRBJ2-7	many	TGTGCCAGCAGCTCCTTGGGGGACAGGGGGGAGGACGAGCAGTACTTC	CASSSLGDRGEDEQYF
TRBV20-1	-	TRBJ1-2	many	TGCAGTGCTAAACCTACAGGAGTAAACTATGGCTACACCTTC	CSAKPTGVNYGYTF
TRBV6-1	-	TRBJ1-1	few	TGTGCCAGCAGAGAAAGCCGGCCTGAAGCTTTCTTT	CASRESRPEAFF
TRBV20-1	TRBD2	TRBJ2-7	-	TGCAGTGCTATTGCTTGGCGGGGGGCCTACGAGCAGTACTTC	CSAIAWRGAYEQYF
TRBV11-3	-	TRBJ2-7	many	TGTGCCAGCAGCAACCGGGACTCTGTGCAGTACTTC	CASSNRDSVQYF
TRBV7-9	TRBD1	TRBJ1-1	few	TGTGCCAGCAGCGCCAAGGGGGCTGGTGAAGCTTTCTTT	CASSAKGAGEAFF
TRBV5-6	TRBD2	TRBJ2-5	-	TGTGCCAGCAGCTCCCAAAGCGGGATTGAGACCCAGTACTTC	CASSSQSGIETQYF
TRBV4-1	TRBD1	TRBJ1-1	-	TGCGCCAGCAGCCTGCTTCCTCAGGGGGCTGAGACTGAAGCTTTCTTT	CASSLLPQGAETEAFF
TRBV10-3	-	TRBJ1-2	-	TGTGCCATCAGCCCACGGGGGGACTATGGCTACACCTTC	CAISPRGDYGYTF
TRBV24-1	TRBD1	TRBJ2-2	-	TGTGCCACCAGTGTCCGCGGGACAGGGGGCAACACCGGGGAGCTGTTTTTT	CATSVRGTGGNTGELFF
TRBV24-1	TRBD2	TRBJ2-5	few	TGTGCCACCAGTGAGCCGGGACTAGCGGTTGAGACCCAGTACTTC	CATSEPGLAVETQYF
TRBV25-1	-	TRBJ2-5	few	TGTGCCAGCAGTCCTATAGCGGAAACAAGATCGACCCAGTACTTC	CASSPIAETRSTQYF
TRBV28	TRBD2	TRBJ2-5	-	TGTGCCAGCAGAAGGGGCGGGAGGGCCTGGGCCTCTGGAACCCAGTACTTC	CASRRGGRAWASGTQYF
TRBV20-1	-	TRBJ2-3	few	TGCAGTGCTGGGGCGGAGGAGGGGCAGTATTTT	CSAGAEEGQYF
TRBV7-8	TRBD1	TRBJ2-7	many	TGTGCCAGCAGCGCGGGGACAGGTTCATCCTACGAGCAGTACTTC	CASSAGTGSSYEQYF
TRBV25-1	-	TRBJ1-4	-	TGTGCCAGCAGTAACCTGGGGTTAACTAATGAAAAACTGTTTTTT	CASSNLGLTNEKLFF
TRBV24-1	TRBD1	TRBJ1-5	few	TGTGCCACCAGTGATCTGGGACAGAATCAGCCCCAGCATTTT	CATSDLGQNQPQHF
TRBV29-1	-	TRBJ2-5	few	TGCAGCGCCGTCGCCTCCCTAGAGACCCAGTACTTC	CSAVASLETQYF
TRBV7-9	TRBD2	TRBJ2-5	-	TGTGCCAGCAGCCCCGCTCGCGCGGGAGCTATATCCCAAGAGACCCAGTACTTC	CASSPARAGAISQETQYF
TRBV12-3/TRBV12-4	-	TRBJ2-2	once	TGTGCCAGCAATTTAGTCGGGCCCGGGGAGCTGTTTTTT	CASNLVGPGELFF
TRBV10-2	-	TRBJ1-1	-	TGCGCCAGCAGTGAGAGTAGGCCGAACACTGAAGCTTTCTTT	CASSESRPNTEAFF
TRBV6-5	TRBD1	TRBJ2-7	few	TGTGCCAGCAGTTACACTAAGACAGGGGGCGTTTCCTACGAGCAGTACTTC	CASSYTKTGGVSYEQYF